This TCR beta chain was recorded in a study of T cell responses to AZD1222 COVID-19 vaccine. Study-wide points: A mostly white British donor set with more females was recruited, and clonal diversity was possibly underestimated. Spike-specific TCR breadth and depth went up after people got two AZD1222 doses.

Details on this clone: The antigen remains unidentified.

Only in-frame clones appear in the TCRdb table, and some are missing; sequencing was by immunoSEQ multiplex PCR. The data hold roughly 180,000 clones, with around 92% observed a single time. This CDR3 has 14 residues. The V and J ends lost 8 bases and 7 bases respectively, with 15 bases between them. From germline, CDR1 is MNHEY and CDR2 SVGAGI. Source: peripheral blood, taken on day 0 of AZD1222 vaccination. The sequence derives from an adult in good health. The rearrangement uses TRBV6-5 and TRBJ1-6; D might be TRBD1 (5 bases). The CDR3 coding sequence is TGTGCCAGCGAAACCGGGGCGCGGAATTCACCCCTCCACTTT. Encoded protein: CASETGARNSPLHF.